The sequence of this T cell receptor (beta chain) was determined in a study of cytomegalovirus exposure and HLA in healthy donors. Study in general: Earlier, some 170 million T cells were analyzed, and 117 million unique TCR beta sequences were found among them. Findings and caveats of the study: Judged likely to be a sequencing artifact was a cluster of highly shared sequence variants. The study recorded 150 to 200 TCR beta chains that were cytomegalovirus-associated. Presence/absence analyses took donor sequencing depth as roughly uniform.

As to this clone: Antigen unknown.

The CDR3 covers 15 residues. V gave up 7 bases and J gave up 8 bases, with 26 bases separating them. Germline lookup yields CDR1 SQVTM and CDR2 ANQGSEA. The PCR used 60 Vbeta and 13 Jbeta primers. The protocol was immunoSEQ multiplex PCR, while the TCRdb copy is restricted to in-frame clones and leaves out a portion. In the table there are under 300,000 clones, around 86% of which are singletons. This TCR derives from a man aged 40-55 years in good health and CMV-seropositive. The chain has TRBV29-1 and TRBJ1-2; weak D call: TRBD1 (6 bases). The sequenced sample was PBMCs. In nucleotides, the CDR3 is TGCAGCGCCGCCGATTGGAAAAGGGACATTCAAGGCTACACCTTC. Translation gives CSAADWKRDIQGYTF.